This T cell receptor beta chain was retrieved from a study of molecular identifiers for immune sequencing clone quantification. In the study overall: Four of five RNA aliquots from approximately 20,000 or 98,000 naive CD8 T cells were sequenced.

Trimming left V 3 bases short and J 9 bases short, with 15 bases between. The CDR3 sequence is 15 residues long. Study-level points and caveats: In cases of identical TCR molecules sharing a barcode, highly expanded clone sizes could be underestimated. It was shown that clones above 20 RNA copies held over 97% of effector molecules, but under 1% in naive cells.

Using its own MiXCR run on the PCR reads, TCRdb lists one record per CDR3 protein. The data show approximately 680,000 distinct CDR3 sequences, 25% seen once. This clonotype was seen ten or more times. Its antigen is not known. The chain is built from TRBV12-3 or TRBV12-4 and TRBJ1-6, with TRBD1 as a possible D gene (5 bases). The clonotype was recovered from a human donor in good health. Some libraries in this study had Jurkat cell RNA spiked in. Sequencing used naive CD8+ T cells from blood, with Jurkat cell RNA spiked in. Subset specified: FACS-sorted CD8+CD4-CCR7+CD45RA+ naive T cells. DNA of the CDR3: TGTGCCAGCAGTTTCTTGACAGATCGGCCTTCACCCCTCCACTTT. Amino acids: CASSFLTDRPSPLHF.